Below are 3 T cell receptor beta chains sequenced from a single sample in a study of chemoradiotherapy in HPV16-positive cancers. Libraries were prepared by immunoSEQ multiplex PCR; TCRdb keeps only in-frame clonotypes and omits some of them. The sample lists some 32,000 clones, roughly nine tenths occurring once. The sequencing used blood, collected from a patient who underwent chemoradiotherapy. The origin of the receptors is a human donor with HPV-associated anogenital cancer.

The DNA of the CDR3 is TGTGCCAGCAGCCCGAGGACAGGCGCCGGCACAGATACGCAGTATTTT. Its translation is CASSPRTGAGTDTQYF. The V and J genes are TRBV5-4 and TRBJ2-3; 7 bases fit TRBD1. The CDR3 loop spans 16 amino acids. The V and J ends lost 4 bases and 1 base, in that order; junction bases with no gene match: 9. Germline CDR1 is SGHNT and CDR2 is YYREEE (reference sequence).

This chain links TRBV7-9 with TRBJ2-7; 9 bases map to TRBD1. The V segment lost 5 bases and the J segment 3 bases; nucleotides outside the gene matches: 5. Per the germline V gene, CDR1 is SEHNR and CDR2 is FQNEAQ (reference sequence). The CDR3 sequence is 14 residues long. Written as DNA, the CDR3 is TGTGCCAGCAGCCTGGGACAGGGTATCTACGAGCAGTACTTC. Protein: CASSLGQGIYEQYF. Supplemented by reference TRBV7-9 and TRBJ2-7, the full variable domain reads DTGVSQNPRHKITKRGQNVTFRCDPISEHNRLYWYRQTLGQGPEFLTYFQNEAQLEKSRLLSDRFSAERPKGSFSTLEIQRTEQGDSAMYLCASSLGQGIYEQYFGPGTRLTVT.

The rearrangement links TRBV7-9 to TRBJ1-4; unclear D gene. The CDR3 contains 12 residues. The germline CDR1 and CDR2 sequences are SEHNR and FQNEAQ (reference sequence). Trimming removed 7 bases at V and 6 bases at J, with 9 bases between. CDR3 in amino acids: CASNRWDEKLFF. CDR3 sequence (DNA): TGTGCCAGCAATAGGTGGGATGAAAAACTGTTTTTT. Based on the CDR3 plus reference TRBV7-9 and TRBJ1-4, the full variable domain is DTGVSQNPRHKITKRGQNVTFRCDPISEHNRLYWYRQTLGQGPEFLTYFQNEAQLEKSRLLSDRFSAERPKGSFSTLEIQRTEQGDSAMYLCASNRWDEKLFFGSGTQLSVL.